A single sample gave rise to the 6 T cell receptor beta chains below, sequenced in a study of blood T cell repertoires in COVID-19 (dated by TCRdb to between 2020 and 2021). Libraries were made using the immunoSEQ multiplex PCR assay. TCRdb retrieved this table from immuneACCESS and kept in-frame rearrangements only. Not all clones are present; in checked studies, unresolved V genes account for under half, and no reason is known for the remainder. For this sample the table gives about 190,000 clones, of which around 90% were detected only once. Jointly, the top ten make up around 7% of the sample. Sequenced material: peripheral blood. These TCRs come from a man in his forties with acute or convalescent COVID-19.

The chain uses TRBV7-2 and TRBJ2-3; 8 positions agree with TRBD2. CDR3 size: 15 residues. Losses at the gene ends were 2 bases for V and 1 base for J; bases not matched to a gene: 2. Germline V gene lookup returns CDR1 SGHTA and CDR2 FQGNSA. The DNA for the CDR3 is TGTGCCAGCAGCTTATCGCGGGGGGGCACAGATACGCAGTATTTT. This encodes CASSLSRGGTDTQYF.

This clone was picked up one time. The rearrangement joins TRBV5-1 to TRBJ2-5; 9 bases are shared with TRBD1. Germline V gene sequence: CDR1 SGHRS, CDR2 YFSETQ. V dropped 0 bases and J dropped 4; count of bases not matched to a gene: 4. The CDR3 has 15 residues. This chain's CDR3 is CASSLEGQGGETQYF. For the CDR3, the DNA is TGCGCCAGCAGCTTGGAGGGACAGGGTGGAGAGACCCAGTACTTC.

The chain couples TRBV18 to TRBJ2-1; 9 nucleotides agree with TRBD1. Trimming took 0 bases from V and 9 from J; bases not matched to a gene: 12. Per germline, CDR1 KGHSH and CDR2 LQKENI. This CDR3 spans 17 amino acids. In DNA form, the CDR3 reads TGTGCCAGCTCACCACCTAAGAGGGACAGGGAAAACCGTGAGCAGTTCTTC. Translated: CASSPPKRDRENREQFF.

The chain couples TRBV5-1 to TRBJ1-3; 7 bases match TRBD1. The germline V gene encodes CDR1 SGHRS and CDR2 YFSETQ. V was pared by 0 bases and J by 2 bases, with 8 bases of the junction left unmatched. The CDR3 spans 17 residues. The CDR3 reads CASSLVFPGTAGNTIYF. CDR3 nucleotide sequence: TGCGCCAGCAGCTTGGTGTTCCCCGGGACAGCTGGAAACACCATATATTTT.

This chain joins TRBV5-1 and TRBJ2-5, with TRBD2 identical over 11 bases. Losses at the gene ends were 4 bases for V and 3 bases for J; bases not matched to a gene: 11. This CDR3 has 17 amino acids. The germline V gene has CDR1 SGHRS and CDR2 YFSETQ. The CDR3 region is CASSTSFPGLAEETQYF. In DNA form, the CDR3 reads TGCGCCAGCAGCACGTCATTCCCGGGACTAGCGGAAGAGACCCAGTACTTC.

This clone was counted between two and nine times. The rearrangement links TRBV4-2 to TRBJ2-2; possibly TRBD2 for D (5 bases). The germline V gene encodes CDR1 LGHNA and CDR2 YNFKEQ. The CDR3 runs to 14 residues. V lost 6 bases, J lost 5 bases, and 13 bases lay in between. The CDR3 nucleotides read TGTGCCAGCAGTGGGCGGGCGGTTACCGGGGAGCTGTTTTTT. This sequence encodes CASSGRAVTGELFF.